The next 19 T cell receptor beta chains were all read from a single sample in a study of blood T cell repertoires in COVID-19. Sequenced by immunoSEQ multiplex PCR; TCRdb stores in-frame clones only, minus some. The sample lists a few hundred thousand clones; 88% were seen once. The specimen sequenced was PBMCs or T cells enriched from blood (not recorded which). Receptor source: a young woman who had been exposed to COVID-19.

Regarding this clone: One end of the junction is discordant with germline, which a read error may explain. The rearrangement links TRBV28 to TRBJ2-7, with TRBD1 as a possible D gene (6 bases). The CDR3 is made up of 16 amino acids. The germline V gene encodes CDR1 MDHEN and CDR2 SYDVKM. The CDR3 reads CASSLLRTASGYEQYF. The CDR3 DNA sequence: TGTGCCAGTAGTTTATTACGGACAGCCTCGGGCTACGAGCAGTACTTC.

CDR3 sequence (DNA): TGTGCCAGTAGTATAGGACAGGGATGGATCGGGGAGCTGTTTTTT. Translated, it gives CASSIGQGWIGELFF. The J gene is TRBJ2-2, the V gene TRBV19, with TRBD1 matching over 7 bases. The CDR3 extends over 15 amino acids. Germline CDR1 reads LNHDA; CDR2 reads SQIVND (reference sequence). The trim removed 1 base at V and 7 bases at J, leaving 6 bases unmatched. Drawing the rest from reference TRBV19 and TRBJ2-2, the complete variable domain is DGGITQSPKYLFRKEGQNVTLSCEQNLNHDAMYWYRQDPGQGLRLIYYSQIVNDFQKGDIAEGYSVSREKKESFPLTVTSAQKNPTAFYLCASSIGQGWIGELFFGEGSRLTVL.

V gene TRBV3-1 (or the pseudogene TRBV3-2) combines with J gene TRBJ2-7, with 8 bases aligning to TRBD1. The CDR3 is 20 residues long. Germline V gene data show CDR1 as LGHDT and CDR2 as YNNKEL (reference sequence). V shed 2 bases, J shed 0 bases, and the junction held 18 bases outside the gene matches. The CDR3 DNA sequence: TGTGCCAGCAGCCAACTTAAACCGGGACAGGAGGGATTTAGCTCCTACGAGCAGTACTTC. It translates to CASSQLKPGQEGFSSYEQYF.

This clone was counted a few times. The chain has TRBV6-4 and TRBJ1-1; possibly TRBD1 for D (5 bases). Trimming removed 6 bases at V and 9 bases at J, with 23 bases between. CDR1 is MRHNA and CDR2 is SNTAGT in the germline V gene. The CDR3 is made up of 15 amino acids. CDR3 sequence (DNA): TGTGCCAGCAGCAACGACATTGGGGGGGGTTCAAAAGCTTTCTTT. This translates into CASSNDIGGGSKAFF.

The J gene is TRBJ2-3, the V gene TRBV19; unclear D gene. Trimming removed 3 bases from V and 2 bases from J, with 6 bases in between. This CDR3 region has 13 residues. Looked up from germline, CDR1 is LNHDA and CDR2 is SQIVND (reference sequence). CDR3 region: CASSIYLTDTQYF. CDR3 coding DNA: TGTGCCAGTAGTATCTACCTCACAGATACGCAGTATTTT.

This rearrangement joins TRBV28 to TRBJ1-5, with 8 bases matching TRBD1. Germline V CDR1 and CDR2: MDHEN, SYDVKM. The CDR3 totals 15 residues. V was pared by 6 bases and J by 3 bases, with 7 bases of the junction left unmatched. In DNA, the CDR3 is TGTGCCAGCAGGTACTCGGACAGGGACAATCAGCCCCAGCATTTT. This gives the protein CASRYSDRDNQPQHF.

This clone was picked up a small number of times. V gene TRBV6-1 combines with J gene TRBJ1-1, with no clear D. CDR1 is MNHNS, CDR2 SASEGT, per germline. The V end lost 0 bases, the J end lost 0 bases, and 5 bases lay between the germline ends. There are 14 residues in the CDR3. The CDR3 protein is CASSEAFMNTEAFF. CDR3 coding DNA: TGTGCCAGCAGTGAAGCCTTTATGAACACTGAAGCTTTCTTT.

This chain uses TRBV4-2 with TRBJ1-2, with D perhaps matching TRBD1 (5 bases). Trimming left V 1 base short and J 3 bases short, with 18 bases between. Germline V gene lookup returns CDR1 LGHNA and CDR2 YNFKEQ. The CDR3 runs 17 residues. For the CDR3, the DNA is TGTGCCAGCAGCCAAGTCTATACTCGACAGTATGACTATGGCTACACCTTC. Amino acids: CASSQVYTRQYDYGYTF.

This clone was observed once. The V gene is TRBV6-5, the J gene TRBJ2-1; TRBD2 aligns across 8 bases. CDR1 and CDR2 from the germline V gene are MNHEY and SVGAGI. This CDR3 region has 15 residues. Losses at the gene ends were 0 bases for V and 3 bases for J; bases not matched to a gene: 1. The CDR3 DNA reads TGTGCCAGCAGTTACTCAGGGACTAGCTACAATGAGCAGTTCTTC. Protein: CASSYSGTSYNEQFF.

The chain combines TRBV11-2 with TRBJ1-4; D is uncertain. This CDR3 is built from 18 residues. CDR1 SGHAT and CDR2 FQNNGV come from the germline V gene. Trimming removed 0 bases at V and 0 bases at J, with 14 bases between. This CDR3 reads CASSLDLFGEPTNEKLFF. CDR3 bases: TGTGCCAGCAGCTTAGATCTTTTCGGGGAGCCAACTAATGAAAAACTGTTTTTT.

The chain couples TRBV4-2 to TRBJ2-3; the D gene is possibly TRBD2 (6 bases). Per germline, CDR1 LGHNA and CDR2 YNFKEQ. Trimming removed 5 bases from V and 0 bases from J, with 12 bases in between. The CDR3 runs 15 residues. The CDR3: CASSEKGTSTDTQYF. CDR3 nucleotide sequence: TGTGCCAGCAGCGAGAAAGGGACTAGCACAGATACGCAGTATTTT.

A few counts support this clone. In the same sample, other DNA sequences code for this CDR3. This chain uses TRBV12-3 or TRBV12-4 with TRBJ2-1, with D uncertain. This CDR3 has 11 amino acids. Deletions cut 6 bases from V and 4 bases from J, with 4 bases between. In nucleotides, the CDR3 is TGTGCCAGCAGCTTTTACAATGAGCAGTTCTTC. The encoded protein is CASSFYNEQFF.

The V gene is TRBV27, the J gene TRBJ2-1, with 9 bases aligning to TRBD2. Trimming took 5 bases from V and 4 from J; bases not matched to a gene: 6. Per germline, CDR1 MNHEY and CDR2 SMNVEV (reference sequence). The CDR3 length is 15 residues. The CDR3 DNA follows: TGTGCCAGCAGTCATAGCGGGAGTGAATACAATGAGCAGTTCTTC. This encodes CASSHSGSEYNEQFF.

This clone has just a few counts. The V and J genes are TRBV11-3 and TRBJ2-2; D remains ambiguous. Trimming left V 3 bases short and J 6 bases short, with 8 bases between. There are 13 residues in the CDR3. In germline, CDR1 is SGHNT, CDR2 YENEEA. The CDR3 DNA follows: TGTGCCAGCAGCTTTCACCGGTCCGGGGAGCTGTTTTTT. It encodes CASSFHRSGELFF.

The chain combines TRBV19 with TRBJ1-5; D is ambiguous. Per the germline V gene, CDR1 is LNHDA and CDR2 is SQIVND (reference sequence). Trimming stripped 3 bases from V and 0 bases from J, with 9 bases between. The CDR3 extends over 15 amino acids. CDR3 DNA: TGTGCCAGTAGTATGTCGGGTTTTAGCAATCAGCCCCAGCATTTT. Translating gives CASSMSGFSNQPQHF.

The chain couples TRBV11-2 to TRBJ2-7; D gene ambiguous. V was cut by 2 bases and J by 1 base, with 15 bases left in between. The CDR3 runs to 16 residues. Germline V lookup: CDR1 SGHAT, CDR2 FQNNGV. The CDR3 sequence: CASSLSARRNSYEQYF. DNA for the CDR3: TGTGCCAGCAGCTTAAGCGCCCGTAGGAATTCCTACGAGCAGTACTTC.

The chain joins TRBV5-1 to TRBJ1-1, with unresolved D. The germline V gene has CDR1 SGHRS and CDR2 YFSETQ. CDR3 length: 16 residues. Trimming cost V 4 bases and J 1 base, with 17 bases left between them. DNA for the CDR3: TGCGCCAGCAGCCCCCCGACCGGGGTCACGAACACTGAAGCTTTCTTT. It specifies CASSPPTGVTNTEAFF.

The chain couples TRBV28 to TRBJ2-1; the D gene is possibly TRBD1 (5 bases). V lost 8 bases and J 7 bases, leaving 15 bases between the germline ends. CDR3 length: 13 residues. The V gene's germline CDR1 is MDHEN and CDR2 SYDVKM. The CDR3 protein is CASGQGRDNEQFF. Written as DNA, the CDR3 is TGTGCCAGCGGGCAGGGTAGGGATAATGAGCAGTTCTTC. Together with reference TRBV28 and TRBJ2-1, the CDR3 gives the full variable domain: DVKVTQSSRYLVKRTGEKVFLECVQDMDHENMFWYRQDPGLGLRLIYFSYDVKMKEKGDIPEGYSVSREKKERFSLILESASTNQTSMYLCASGQGRDNEQFFGPGTRLTVL.

The genes are TRBV28 and TRBJ1-5; tentatively, D is TRBD1 (6 bases). The CDR3 length is 14 residues. Germline V gene sequence: CDR1 MDHEN, CDR2 SYDVKM. V was pared by 7 bases and J by 3 bases, with 13 bases between. The CDR3 DNA is TGTGCCAGCATTAAAGGGGGAAACAATCAGCCCCAGCATTTT. Its protein product is CASIKGGNNQPQHF.